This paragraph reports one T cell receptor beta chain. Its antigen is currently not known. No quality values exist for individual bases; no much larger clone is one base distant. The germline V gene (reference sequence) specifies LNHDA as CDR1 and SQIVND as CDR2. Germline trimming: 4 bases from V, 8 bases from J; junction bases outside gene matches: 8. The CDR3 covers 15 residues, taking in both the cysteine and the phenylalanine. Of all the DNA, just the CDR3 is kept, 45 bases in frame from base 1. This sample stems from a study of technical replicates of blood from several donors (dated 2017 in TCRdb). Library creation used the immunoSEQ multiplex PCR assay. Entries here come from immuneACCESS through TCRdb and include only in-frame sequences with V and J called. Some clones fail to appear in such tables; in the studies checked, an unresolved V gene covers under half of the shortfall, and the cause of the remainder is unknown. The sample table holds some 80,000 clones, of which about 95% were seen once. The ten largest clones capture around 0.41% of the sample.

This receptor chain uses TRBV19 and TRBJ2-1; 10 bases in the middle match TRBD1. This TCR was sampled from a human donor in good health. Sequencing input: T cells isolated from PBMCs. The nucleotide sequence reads TGTGCCAGTAGTACGGGACAGGGGCTTTCGTATGAGCAGTTCTTC. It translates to CASSTGQGLSYEQFF.